This T cell receptor (beta chain) derives from a study of cytomegalovirus exposure and HLA in healthy donors (dated by TCRdb to 2016 to 2017). Some background on the complete study: A later analysis indicated that the 130 or so validation repertoires were generated on the platform also employed for the approximately 700 repertoires of the first cohort. A separate validation cohort of roughly 120 different subjects was used in addition to the roughly 670-subject first cohort. High-throughput TCR immunosequencing, statistical association of individual TCRs with disease status, and machine learning were combined to predict cytomegalovirus infection status. The study was designed to test whether signatures of past pathogen exposure could be identified by cataloging public T cell receptors. Paper-wide results and their limitations: The classifier was reported to diagnose cytomegalovirus status with high specificity and sensitivity in both the original cohort and the validation cohort. In vitro tests confirmed that a few of the cytomegalovirus-associated TCR beta chains recognize cytomegalovirus antigens. The validation cohort had no HLA typing available for a later analysis, so co-occurrence within that cohort was assessed over all 110 or so repertoires. It was suggested by the authors that the approach could potentially be generalized to other disease states and immunological phenotypes. A total of roughly 160 TCR beta chains were listed by the study as associated with cytomegalovirus. A later analysis found that TCRs clustered in the first cohort also tended to co-occur in the approximately 120 validation repertoires, with more than 90% of cluster scores above 0. Most TCR sequences were seen in very few donors, while some public TCRs were found in many individuals.

Notes on this clone: The clone's antigen remains unknown. Nothing much larger sits one base from this clone, and base qualities are not available.

Preparation of the library involved the immunoSEQ multiplex PCR assay. Per the source publication's procedure: To diagnose cytomegalovirus status from the catalog of TCR beta chain sequences, a statistical classification framework was built. What TCRdb holds here is the immuneACCESS table cut down to in-frame rearrangements. Part of the clones is not present; checked against another copy, under half of the missing clones reflect an unresolved V gene, and the others are unexplained. Clone size and the V and J calls come from that table; the DNA yielded D and trimming. The sample profile shows 230,000 or so clones; around 88% of them were found once. The biggest ten clones account for about 2.7% of the sample. The junction shows trimming of 0 bases on V and 0 bases on J, plus 9 bases between the germline ends. Taken from the germline V gene, the CDR1 and CDR2 loops are MGHRA and YSYEKL. Measured from the cysteine to the phenylalanine, the CDR3 is 16 residues long. The CDR3 DNA has 48 bases and is translated from base 1.

The donors were included in the validation cohort of over a hundred subjects, a group kept apart from the roughly 610-subject first cohort. This receptor was taken from a woman younger than 30 in good health and CMV-seronegative. The sequenced sample consisted of PBMCs. The chain is assembled from TRBV4-1 and TRBJ1-3; confidence is insufficient to name the D gene. The sequenced DNA is TGCGCCAGCAGCCAAGAGCCCCTGAGCTCTGGAAACACCATATATTTT. It codes for CASSQEPLSSGNTIYF.